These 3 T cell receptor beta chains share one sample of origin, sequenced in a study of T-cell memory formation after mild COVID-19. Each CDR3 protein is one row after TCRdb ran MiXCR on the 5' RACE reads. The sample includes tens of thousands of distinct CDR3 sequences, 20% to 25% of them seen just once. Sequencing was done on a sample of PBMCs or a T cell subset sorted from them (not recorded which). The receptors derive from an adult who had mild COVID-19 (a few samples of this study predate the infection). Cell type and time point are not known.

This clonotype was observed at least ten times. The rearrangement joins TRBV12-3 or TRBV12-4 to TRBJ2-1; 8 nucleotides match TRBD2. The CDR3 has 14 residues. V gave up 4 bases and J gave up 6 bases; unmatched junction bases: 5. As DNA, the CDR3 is TGTGCCAGCAGTTACAGCGGGAGAGGCAATGAGCAGTTCTTC. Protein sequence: CASSYSGRGNEQFF.

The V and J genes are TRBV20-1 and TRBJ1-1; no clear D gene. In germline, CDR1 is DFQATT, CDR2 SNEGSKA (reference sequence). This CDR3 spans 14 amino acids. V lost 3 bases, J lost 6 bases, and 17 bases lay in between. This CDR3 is CSASVSRGGSEAFF. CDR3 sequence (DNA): TGCAGTGCTAGTGTTTCGCGGGGAGGCTCTGAAGCTTTCTTT.

The CDR3 is CASSPDRRTQHF. Here the CDR3 DNA reads TGTGCCAGCAGCCCCGACCGACGGACCCAGCATTTT. The rearrangement links TRBV12-3 or TRBV12-4 to TRBJ1-5; D not certain. The CDR3 totals 12 residues. With 6 bases removed from V and 11 bases from J, the gap between germline ends came to 14 bases.